These 30 T cell receptor beta chains came from one sample sequenced in a study of vaccination effects on CD4 cells after COVID-19. No antigens are known for them. A roughly ten-day culture period preceded the isolation of CD4+ T cells. TCRdb's copy holds only in-frame clones and misses some; the assay was immunoSEQ multiplex PCR. The sample has roughly 31,000 clones, about 70% seen once. Sequences were derived from CD4+ T cells from PBMCs cultured without peptide, sampled before COVID-19 vaccination. All receptors derive from a human donor who received a COVID-19 vaccine.

This clone showed up just a few times. V gene TRBV7-8 combines with J gene TRBJ2-2; D may be TRBD1 (6 bases). This CDR3 is 15 amino acids long. The V end was cut by 5 bases, the J end by 7 bases, with 17 bases between. CDR1 SGHVS and CDR2 FQNEAQ come from the germline V gene. In DNA form, the CDR3 reads TGTGCCAGCAGCGGCAGCTTCGGACAGAACGGGGAGCTGTTTTTT. This gives the protein CASSGSFGQNGELFF. The entire variable domain, with the rest obtained from reference TRBV7-8 and TRBJ2-2, is as follows: GAGVSQSPRYKVAKRGQDVALRCDPISGHVSLFWYQQALGQGPEFLTYFQNEAQLDKSGLPSDRFFAERPEGSVSTLKIQRTQQEDSAVYLCASSGSFGQNGELFFGEGSRLTVL.

The chain is built from TRBV6-5 and TRBJ2-1; the D is unclear. CDR3 length equals 15 residues. V was pared by 4 bases and J by 0 bases, with 10 bases between. Germline V gene sequence: CDR1 MNHEY, CDR2 SVGAGI. The CDR3: CASSWGSSSYNEQFF. CDR3 nucleotides: TGTGCCAGCAGTTGGGGATCCAGCTCCTACAATGAGCAGTTCTTC.

CDR3 nucleotide sequence: TGCGCCAGCAGCCCTGGGACTAGCTATTACAATGAGCAGTTCTTC. It is translated as CASSPGTSYYNEQFF. The chain has TRBV5-1 and TRBJ2-1; 9 bases match TRBD2. In germline, CDR1 is SGHRS, CDR2 YFSETQ. After removal of 4 bases from V and 4 bases from J, the junction contained 6 bases not matched to a gene. This CDR3 has 15 residues.

The chain combines TRBV13 with TRBJ1-1, with D unclear. The CDR3 has 17 amino acids. The V end was cut by 2 bases, the J end by 0 bases, with 16 bases between. Germline V gene sequence: CDR1 PRHDT, CDR2 FYEKMQ (reference sequence). The CDR3 DNA sequence: TGTGCCAGCAGCTTAATCGGTCTCTCAGGCGTGAACACTGAAGCTTTCTTT. It is translated as CASSLIGLSGVNTEAFF.

This clone was picked up one time. This chain joins TRBV6-7 and TRBJ1-2, with 7 bases aligning to TRBD1. TRBV6-7 is an ORF, and what it does is uncertain. The CDR3 extends over 17 amino acids. V was clipped by 2 bases and J by 13 bases; unmatched bases: 22. CDR3 sequence reads: CASSYPQTDRDDGWSTF. CDR3 nucleotide sequence: TGTGCCAGCAGTTACCCTCAAACCGACAGGGACGACGGTTGGTCCACCTTC.

V usage is TRBV5-6 and J usage is TRBJ2-3; 13 bases are a match to TRBD2. This CDR3 has 16 residues. V lost 1 base to trimming and J lost 8 bases; unmatched junction nucleotides: 7. The germline V gene has CDR1 SGHDT and CDR2 YYEEEE. CDR3 residues: CASSLSRLAGGRTQYF. CDR3 in DNA: TGTGCCAGCAGCTTGTCCCGACTAGCGGGAGGTCGTACGCAGTATTTT.

The chain employs TRBV7-9 and TRBJ2-3; D call uncertain. The CDR3 is 16 amino acids. Between the trimmed V and J ends, which lost 2 bases and 0 bases, there was a span of 12 bases. CDR1 and CDR2 from the germline V gene are SEHNR and FQNEAQ (reference sequence). The CDR3 spells CASSLLIAGSTDTQYF. Here the CDR3 DNA reads TGTGCCAGCAGCTTATTAATCGCAGGTAGCACAGATACGCAGTATTTT.

This chain connects TRBV19 to TRBJ2-5; 7 positions match TRBD1. Germline assignment: CDR1 LNHDA and CDR2 SQIVND (reference sequence). V lost 7 bases and J lost 6; bases outside the gene matches: 8. This CDR3 region has 13 residues. The CDR3 sequence: CASIGQAEQTQYF. The CDR3 bases are TGTGCCAGTATCGGACAGGCGGAGCAGACCCAGTACTTC.

The chain has TRBV5-1 and TRBJ1-1; no clear D gene. The length of the CDR3 is 15 residues. Trimming left V 4 bases short and J 1 base short, with 14 bases between. The germline gives CDR1 SGHRS, CDR2 YFSETQ. The CDR3 loop is CASSPPGLSNTEAFF. As DNA, the CDR3 is TGCGCCAGCAGCCCGCCCGGTCTATCGAACACTGAAGCTTTCTTT.

The V and J genes are TRBV20-1 and TRBJ2-7, with D perhaps matching TRBD2 (5 bases). This CDR3 contains 15 residues. V was pared by 3 bases and J by 6 bases, with 21 bases between. CDR1 and CDR2 (germline): DFQATT, SNEGSKA (reference sequence). The chain's CDR3 is CSASKRAGGSLEQYF. The CDR3 nucleotides read TGCAGTGCTAGTAAGAGGGCCGGCGGCTCTCTCGAGCAGTACTTC.

V is TRBV27 and J is TRBJ1-5; D is unclear. Germline V gene lookup returns CDR1 MNHEY and CDR2 SMNVEV (reference sequence). V was shortened by 0 bases and J by 7 bases, with 10 bases between the two germline ends. The CDR3 has 14 amino acids. The CDR3 here is CASSLSINNQPQHF. CDR3 bases: TGTGCCAGCAGTTTATCCATAAATAACCAGCCCCAGCATTTT.

The chain is built from TRBV18 and TRBJ1-1, with a weak D call TRBD1 (5 bases). The germline gives CDR1 KGHSH, CDR2 LQKENI. The V end lost 6 bases, the J end lost 4 bases, and 12 bases lay between the germline ends. The CDR3 totals 13 residues. CDR3 sequence: CASSPRDGTEAFF. The CDR3 region has the DNA TGTGCCAGCTCCCCCAGGGATGGCACTGAAGCTTTCTTT.

V is TRBV2 and J is TRBJ1-1, with D possibly being TRBD1 (6 bases). Trimming stripped 7 bases from V and 4 bases from J, with 28 bases between. There are 18 residues in the CDR3. Germline CDR1 reads SNHLY; CDR2 reads FYNNEI. For the CDR3, the DNA is TGTGCCAGCACCCTTAAGCCCTGGGGGCCCGGGGTGACCACTGAAGCTTTCTTT. Translating it yields CASTLKPWGPGVTTEAFF.

This rearrangement joins TRBV7-6 to TRBJ2-2; D not resolved. The CDR3 spans 15 residues. V lost 5 bases to trimming and J lost 4 bases, with 14 bases between them. Per the germline V gene, CDR1 is SGHVS and CDR2 is FNYEAQ. CDR3 loop: CASSPTPSPTGELFF. Written as DNA, the CDR3 is TGTGCCAGCAGCCCCACTCCGTCGCCCACCGGGGAGCTGTTTTTT.

This clone was picked up a small number of times. J is TRBJ1-2 and V is TRBV15; D call uncertain. The CDR3 has 10 amino acids. The V gene lost 8 bases and the J gene lost 8 bases, with 9 bases spanning the gap. CDR1 and CDR2 from the germline V gene are LNHNV and YYDKDF (reference sequence). The CDR3 region has the DNA TGTGCCACCGAGAGGACGGGCTACACCTTC. This encodes CATERTGYTF.

The rearrangement uses TRBV7-6 and TRBJ2-1; 10 bases fit TRBD2. With 2 bases clipped from V and 6 bases from J, the junction kept 7 bases outside the gene matches. The CDR3 extends over 16 amino acids. Germline-derived CDR1 and CDR2 are SGHVS and FNYEAQ. CDR3 DNA sequence: TGTGCCAGCAGCTTAATATCTAGCGGGAGCGGCAATGAGCAGTTCTTC. Residues: CASSLISSGSGNEQFF.

The chain combines TRBV5-4 with TRBJ2-2, with D perhaps TRBD2 (5 bases). Trimming stripped 4 bases from V and 1 base from J, with 17 bases between. Germline CDR1 and CDR2: SGHNT and YYREEE (reference sequence). The CDR3 has 17 residues. The CDR3 is CASSEAPAEMNTGELFF. CDR3 sequence (DNA): TGTGCCAGCAGCGAGGCCCCAGCGGAGATGAACACCGGGGAGCTGTTTTTT.

The CDR3 nucleotides read TGTGCCATTGGCGCAGAGAGCTCCTATAATTCACCCCTCCACTTT. Translated, it gives CAIGAESSYNSPLHF. The chain joins TRBV6-5 to TRBJ1-6; D call uncertain. The CDR3 has 15 amino acids. Trimming removed 10 bases at V and 0 bases at J, with 13 bases between. Germline V gene sequence: CDR1 MNHEY, CDR2 SVGAGI.

The chain recombines TRBV9 with TRBJ1-1; the D gene is possibly TRBD1 (6 bases). CDR1 and CDR2 from the germline V gene are SGDLS and YYNGEE. The CDR3 has 15 residues. The ends were cut back, 0 bases at V and 1 base at J, with 10 bases in the middle. CDR3 bases: TGTGCCAGCAGCGTAGAGGGCAGGGGGAACACTGAAGCTTTCTTT. Amino acids: CASSVEGRGNTEAFF.

This chain connects TRBV21-1 to TRBJ1-5; the listed D gene, TRBD1, was not tested against the DNA. TRBV21-1 is noted as a pseudogene. The CDR3 is made up of 16 amino acids. CDR3 DNA: TGTGCCAGCAGCAAAGGTACAAGCCCAGGAAATCAGCCCCAGCATTTT. Translation: CASSKGTSPGNQPQHF.

J is TRBJ2-1 and V is TRBV6-2 or TRBV6-3; TRBD2 matches 13 bases. Germline V gene data show CDR1 as MNHEY and CDR2 as SVGEGT. The CDR3 sequence is 16 residues long. After removal of 4 bases from V and 6 bases from J, the junction contained 6 bases not matched to a gene. The DNA of the CDR3 is TGTGCCAGCAGTTCTAAACTAGCGGGAGGGCGCAATGAGCAGTTCTTC. Its translation: CASSSKLAGGRNEQFF.

A remark on this clone: A read error may produce the germline difference seen at one junction end. This chain links TRBV11-2 with TRBJ1-1, with D uncertain. The CDR3 has 11 residues. Germline V gene sequence: CDR1 SGHAT, CDR2 FQNNGV. The CDR3 reads CASSLDLRPLF. The CDR3 DNA sequence: TGTGCCAGCAGCTTAGATCTAAGGCCACTCTTT.

The V and J genes are TRBV27 and TRBJ1-1; D might be TRBD1 (5 bases). This CDR3 contains 17 residues. Germline CDR1 MNHEY, CDR2 SMNVEV (reference sequence). V lost 0 bases, J lost 5 bases, and 19 bases lay in between. Written as DNA, the CDR3 is TGTGCCAGCAGTTTATCGATTGCGGGGCGGAGACAAACTGAAGCTTTCTTT. This translates into CASSLSIAGRRQTEAFF.

A note on this clone: An end of the junction does not agree with germline; a read error may underlie this. This chain uses TRBV14 with TRBJ2-1; 9 positions agree with TRBD2. CDR1 and CDR2 (germline): SGHDN, FVKESK. The CDR3 length is 16 residues. The CDR3 DNA reads TGTGCCAGCAGTCAAGCTGTGACTCTGCGGGAGGGCCAGCAGTTCTTC. This encodes CASSQAVTLREGQQFF.

This clone has just a few counts. CDR3 region: CASSPPWAGGTGELFF. The CDR3 DNA is TGTGCCAGCTCACCACCCTGGGCAGGCGGTACCGGGGAGCTGTTTTTT. The chain employs TRBV18 and TRBJ2-2; no reliable D call. Per germline, CDR1 KGHSH and CDR2 LQKENI. This CDR3 has 16 amino acids. V shed 0 bases and J shed 5 bases, with 13 bases lying between them.

J is TRBJ2-7 and V is TRBV6-5; TRBD1 matches at 10 bases. Germline CDR1 reads MNHEY; CDR2 reads SVGAGI. V trimming: 2 bases; J trimming: 2 bases; junction bases outside the gene matches: 0. The CDR3 is made up of 14 amino acids. CDR3 nucleotides: TGTGCCAGCAGTTACGGACAGGGGGCCTACGAGCAGTACTTC. This sequence encodes CASSYGQGAYEQYF.

The chain joins TRBV5-6 to TRBJ1-2; D is perhaps TRBD1 (5 bases). The germline gives CDR1 SGHDT, CDR2 YYEEEE. V dropped 4 bases and J dropped 4 bases, with 20 bases sitting between them. This CDR3 has 16 residues. The CDR3 sequence is CASSPAGGFGAYGYTF. In nucleotides, the CDR3 is TGTGCCAGCAGCCCGGCGGGGGGATTCGGGGCCTATGGCTACACCTTC.

This rearrangement joins TRBV19 to TRBJ1-1; D is unresolved. CDR3 length: 18 residues. Trimming removed 0 bases from V and 5 bases from J, with 22 bases in between. CDR1 is LNHDA, CDR2 SQIVND, per germline (reference sequence). CDR3 in amino acids: CASSIDPFRLRAGTEAFF. CDR3 in DNA: TGTGCCAGTAGTATAGATCCTTTTAGATTGAGGGCTGGAACTGAAGCTTTCTTT.

V usage is TRBV15 and J usage is TRBJ2-5, with TRBD1 identical over 7 bases. The germline CDR1 and CDR2 sequences are LNHNV and YYDKDF (reference sequence). Trimming at V came to 5 bases and at J to 3 bases, leaving 6 bases not matched to a gene. The CDR3 covers 14 residues. The CDR3, as DNA: TGTGCCACCAGCCCAGACAGGGTGGAAGAGACCCAGTACTTC. As protein: CATSPDRVEETQYF.

The chain employs TRBV12-3 or TRBV12-4 and TRBJ2-6; D is ambiguous. The CDR3 covers 12 residues. Trimming took off 3 bases at V and 3 bases at J, with 0 bases between the two ends. CDR3 DNA sequence: TGTGCCAGCAGTTTTGGGGCCAACGTCCTGACTTTC. Residues: CASSFGANVLTF.